The T cell receptor beta chain under discussion was sequenced for a study of CD8+CD57+ T cells in acquired aplastic anemia listed by TCRdb under 2018. Study-level background: On average, sorted CD4+ and CD8+ cells yielded 3 to 4 ug of extracted DNA, with a range of about 0.19 to 30 ug. A CD8+CD57+ expansion meant a frequency higher than the mean frequency seen in healthy subjects. Broad study findings and their caveats: CD8+ Simpson's diversity did not differ significantly between patients and healthy controls (P=0.060). Although some 28 CD8+ CDR3 sequences were shared by patients and controls, these sequences appeared highly expressed in patients and within the immunodominant clones of patients.

Taken from cysteine to phenylalanine, the CDR3 has 14 residues. The CDR3 DNA has 42 bases and is translated from base 1. The germline V gene supplies CDR1 SGHTA and CDR2 FQGNSA. Genomic DNA was used as template for profiling of TCR beta VDJ combinations and CDR3 sequences. An Illumina HiSeq 2000 was used for TCR repertoire sequencing. The authors' analysis ran thus. Repertoires were assessed using TRBV/TRBJ rearrangement plots, CDR3 size and DJ length profiles, and Simpson's diversity index. The most abundant DNA sequence in the deep sequencing data was taken as the immunodominant clone. CDR3 amino acid sequences were checked for sharing between subjects and were compared against published repertoires and the VDJdb database. The public reads were run again by TCRdb, first through fastp at Q25 and then through MiXCR, and only productive beta chains were kept. Rows are unified per CDR3 protein, each entry keeping the most common DNA and genes. TCRdb, not the original authors, processed these V and J calls. The sample table contains more than 250,000 distinct CDR3 sequences; only one count was recorded for roughly 82% of them. In total, the top ten clones hold about two fifths of the sample.

On this clonotype itself: This receptor's antigen is unknown. Base qualities are not provided; no much larger clone lies one nucleotide away.

Flow cytometry had shown CD8+CD57+ cell expansion in the patients selected for sequencing. All patients had severe acquired aplastic anemia diagnosed by International Study of Aplastic Anemia and Agranulocytosis and Camitta criteria. No therapy had been received by the patients at the time of blood sampling. In this study, sorted CD4+ and CD8+ T cells from the blood of healthy subjects and of severe aplastic anemia patients had their TCR repertoires deep-sequenced. In the USA, patient enrollment took place under clinicaltrials.gov protocols 00001620, 01623167, 00001397, 00071045, 00081523 and 00961064. Ficoll-Paque density gradient centrifugation was used to isolate peripheral blood mononuclear cells. CD4+ and CD8+ T cells were sorted by FACS or magnetic beads before DNA extraction.

The TCR comes from a human donor with aplastic anemia. What was sequenced was sorted CD4+, CD8+, or CD8+CD57+ T cells (not recorded which) from PBMCs. The chain was built from TRBV7-2 and TRBJ2-1, with no confident D gene call. Near its end, the DNA agrees better with TRBJ2-7, so the J call may be wrong. The base sequence is TGTGCCAGCAGCCCTGGAGTAGCCTACAATACGCAGTACTTC. Its coded protein is CASSPGVAYNTQYF.